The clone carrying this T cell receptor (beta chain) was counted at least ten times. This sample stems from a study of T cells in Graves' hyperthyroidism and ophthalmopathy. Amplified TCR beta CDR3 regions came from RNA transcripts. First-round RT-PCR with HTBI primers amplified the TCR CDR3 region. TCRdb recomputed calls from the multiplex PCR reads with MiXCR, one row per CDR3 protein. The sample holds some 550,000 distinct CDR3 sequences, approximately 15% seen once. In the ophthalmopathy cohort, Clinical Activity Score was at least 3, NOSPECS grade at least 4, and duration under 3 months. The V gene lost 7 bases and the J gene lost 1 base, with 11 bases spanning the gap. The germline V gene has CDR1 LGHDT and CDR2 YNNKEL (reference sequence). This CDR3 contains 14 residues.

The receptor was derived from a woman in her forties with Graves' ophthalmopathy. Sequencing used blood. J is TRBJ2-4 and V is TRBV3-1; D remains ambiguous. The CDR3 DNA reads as TGTGCCAGCACGCACCTGGGGGCCAAAAACATTCAGTACTTC. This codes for CASTHLGAKNIQYF.